These 7 T cell receptor beta chains were sequenced from one sample in a study of CD8 T cells in Susac syndrome. Random hexamers were used to reverse transcribe about 0.5 to 1 ug of RNA. MiXCR was run by TCRdb on the immunoSEQ multiplex PCR reads, yielding one entry per CDR3 protein. This sample has under 200,000 distinct CDR3 sequences, with approximately 94% found just once. What was sequenced was CD4+ T cells from PBMCs. These receptors were collected from a human donor with Susac syndrome.

The chain joins TRBV4-3 to TRBJ2-6, with 7 bases that match TRBD2. The CDR3 extends over 16 amino acids. Germline trimming cut 4 bases from V and 0 bases from J; bases unmatched to any gene: 3. In germline, CDR1 is LGHNA, CDR2 YSLEER. DNA for the CDR3: TGCGCCAGCAGCCCTTGGGGGGGCTCTGGGGCCAACGTCCTGACTTTC. It is translated as CASSPWGGSGANVLTF.

V usage is TRBV7-6 and J usage is TRBJ1-2, with 12 bases matching TRBD1. CDR1 SGHVS and CDR2 FNYEAQ come from the germline V gene. Germline trimming cut 0 bases from V and 8 bases from J; bases unmatched to any gene: 7. The CDR3 is 16 amino acids. CDR3 coding DNA: TGTGCCAGCAGCTTAGCTCCGGGACAGGGGGCTCGAGGCTACACCTTC. This translates into CASSLAPGQGARGYTF.

The J gene is TRBJ1-6, the V gene TRBV15, with D possibly TRBD1 on 6 matching bases. The CDR3 consists of 16 residues. The germline V gene encodes CDR1 LNHNV and CDR2 YYDKDF (reference sequence). Trimming pared 2 bases from V and 7 bases from J, leaving 15 bases between. The CDR3 is CATSRSEGVRNSPLHF. The CDR3 nucleotides read TGTGCCACCAGCAGATCGGAGGGGGTCCGGAATTCACCCCTCCACTTT. Filled out from reference TRBV15 and TRBJ1-6, the complete variable domain reads DAMVIQNPRYQVTQFGKPVTLSCSQTLNHNVMYWYQQKSSQAPKLLFHYYDKDFNNEADTPDNFQSRRPNTSFCFLDIRSPGLGDTAMYLCATSRSEGVRNSPLHFGNGTRLTVT.

The rearrangement uses TRBV6-5 and TRBJ1-6, with D perhaps matching TRBD1 (6 bases). Germline CDR1 MNHEY, CDR2 SVGAGI. The CDR3 contains 15 residues. The V gene lost 4 bases and the J gene lost 7 bases, with 14 bases spanning the gap. This CDR3 reads CASSSVQGTNSPLHF. The CDR3 DNA follows: TGTGCCAGCAGTTCTGTCCAGGGGACCAATTCACCCCTCCACTTT.

The chain carries TRBV24-1 and TRBJ2-4; the D gene is possibly TRBD1 (5 bases). Germline CDR1 reads KGHDR; CDR2 reads SFDVKD. Trimming cost V 0 bases and J 4 bases, with 9 bases left between them. This CDR3 contains 15 residues. DNA of the CDR3: TGTGCCACCAGTGATTTGCAGGGCAGTAAAAACATTCAGTACTTC. Residues: CATSDLQGSKNIQYF.

The gene calls are TRBV6-1 and TRBJ2-3, with 8 bases that match TRBD2. CDR1 MNHNS and CDR2 SASEGT come from the germline V gene. The CDR3 runs to 18 residues. V lost 6 bases and J lost 2; bases outside the gene matches: 16. In DNA form, the CDR3 reads TGTGCCAGCAGCCTCCCTCCAGACTCTAGCGGGTACACAGATACGCAGTATTTT. It translates to CASSLPPDSSGYTDTQYF.

The V and J genes are TRBV7-2 and TRBJ2-1; TRBD2 is a possible D gene (6 bases). The V and J ends lost 3 bases and 5 bases respectively, with 11 bases between them. CDR3 length: 14 amino acids. From germline, CDR1 is SGHTA and CDR2 FQGNSA. Here the CDR3 reads CASSLGGANNEQFF. CDR3 bases: TGTGCCAGCAGCTTGGGCGGGGCGAACAATGAGCAGTTCTTC.